Listed here are 4 T cell receptor beta chains from one sample, sequenced in a study of metastatic and nonmetastatic thyroid tumors. There were no patients who had received any treatment before thyroid surgery. TCRdb re-called the PCR reads via MiXCR. Of roughly 90,000 clones listed, more than 12% are singletons. The sequenced material came from blood. The receptor source for this set is a female donor with papillary thyroid cancer or a benign thyroid nodule (not recorded which). Some clones in this sample may be carry-over from other donors' samples.

This clone was seen at least ten times. This chain uses TRBV27 with TRBJ1-6; 11 bases are shared with TRBD1. Germline assignment: CDR1 MNHEY and CDR2 SMNVEV (reference sequence). The J segment lost 6 bases and the V segment lost 4 bases, leaving 8 bases of the junction unmatched. The CDR3 length is 17 residues. CDR3 DNA sequence: TGTGCCAGCAGTTCGAGGACAGGGGGCACTGGTAATTCACCCCTCCACTTT. Its protein is CASSSRTGGTGNSPLHF.

The CDR3 loop is CSARLLRGNNEQFF. CDR3 in DNA: TGCAGTGCTAGACTCCTCCGGGGTAACAATGAGCAGTTCTTC. The V gene is TRBV20-1, the J gene TRBJ2-1; D might be TRBD2 (5 bases). Germline CDR1 and CDR2: DFQATT and SNEGSKA (reference sequence). CDR3 size: 14 residues. The V end was cut by 2 bases, the J end by 5 bases, with 13 bases between.

This clone has ten or more counts. The CDR3 DNA reads as TGCAGCGCCCGATCGGGGGAAAGCCTCACTGAAGCTTTCTTT. It translates to CSARSGESLTEAFF. The J gene is TRBJ1-1, the V gene TRBV29-1, with a tentative D call TRBD1 (5 bases). This CDR3 has 14 amino acids. Germline V lookup: CDR1 SQVTM, CDR2 ANQGSEA. Trimming shortened V by 7 bases and J by 4 bases, and 19 bases separated the two germline ends.

As to this clone: One base away lies a much larger clone, so this may be a sequencing read error. Different DNA sequences within this sample yield the same CDR3. The chain recombines TRBV18 with TRBJ1-1; D is uncertain. Germline values: CDR1 KGHSH, CDR2 LQKENI. The CDR3 sequence is 13 residues long. CDR3 region: CASSPTENTEAFF. CDR3 in DNA: TGTGCCAGCTCCCCGACTGAGAACACTGAAGCTTTTTTT.